What follows are 22 T cell receptor beta chains derived from one specimen sequenced in a study of cytomegalovirus exposure and HLA in healthy donors. The PCR ran on 60 Vbeta and 13 Jbeta primers. The protocol was immunoSEQ multiplex PCR, while the TCRdb copy is restricted to in-frame clones and leaves out a portion. The table includes roughly 200,000 clones, more than 75% detected once. The sequenced sample was PBMCs. Source of these receptors: a man under 40 in good health and CMV-seronegative.

This chain connects TRBV6-5 to TRBJ2-7; the D gene is possibly TRBD1 (6 bases). Germline V CDR1 and CDR2: MNHEY, SVGAGI. V was cut by 5 bases and J by 1 base, with 12 bases left in between. CDR3 length: 14 residues. The CDR3 sequence is CASSQGFGSYEQYF. The CDR3 DNA follows: TGTGCCAGCAGTCAGGGGTTCGGGTCCTACGAGCAGTACTTC.

This chain joins TRBV30 and TRBJ1-5, with D hard to call. CDR3 length: 12 amino acids. Trimming shortened V by 5 bases and J by 3 bases, and 8 bases separated the two germline ends. CDR1 is GTSNPN and CDR2 is SVGIG in the germline V gene (reference sequence). The chain's CDR3 is CAWGDVNQPQHF. CDR3 DNA: TGTGCCTGGGGAGACGTCAATCAGCCCCAGCATTTT.

The chain is built from TRBV5-5 and TRBJ2-4; 10 bases map to TRBD1. After removal of 2 bases from V and 8 bases from J, the junction contained 4 bases not matched to a gene. CDR1 and CDR2 from the germline V gene are SGHKS and YYEKEE (reference sequence). The CDR3 is 14 amino acids. CDR3 in amino acids: CASSFDRGLDIQYF. The CDR3 DNA reads TGTGCCAGCAGCTTCGACAGGGGGCTTGACATTCAGTACTTC.

The rearrangement uses TRBV6-1 and TRBJ1-2; possible D gene TRBD1, 5 bases. The germline V gene has CDR1 MNHNS and CDR2 SASEGT. The CDR3 contains 13 residues. The V end lost 3 bases, the J end lost 7 bases, and 12 bases lay between the germline ends. CDR3 in amino acids: CASSDARGTGYTF. CDR3 DNA: TGTGCCAGCAGTGACGCTCGCGGGACTGGCTACACCTTC.

Turning to this clone: The identical CDR3 is also encoded by other nucleotide sequences in the sample. The chain employs TRBV2 and TRBJ2-7, with TRBD2 as a possible D gene (6 bases). Per the germline V gene, CDR1 is SNHLY and CDR2 is FYNNEI. CDR3 length: 13 residues. Trimming pared 6 bases from V and 3 bases from J, leaving 12 bases between. CDR3 in amino acids: CASSEGLDYEQYF. DNA for the CDR3: TGTGCCAGCAGCGAGGGACTTGACTACGAGCAGTACTTC.

This clone occurred once. This chain connects TRBV18 to TRBJ2-7, with TRBD2 matching 15 bases. Trimming took 2 bases from V and 3 from J; bases not matched to a gene: 11. The CDR3 totals 19 residues. In germline, CDR1 is KGHSH, CDR2 LQKENI. The CDR3, as DNA: TGTGCCAGCTCACCAGAAGGACTAGCGGGAGGGCCTAAGCTCTACGAGCAGTACTTC. Amino acids: CASSPEGLAGGPKLYEQYF.

The rearrangement uses TRBV14 and TRBJ2-2; D is ambiguous. Germline V lookup: CDR1 SGHDN, CDR2 FVKESK. V was shortened by 1 base and J by 6 bases, with 9 bases between the two germline ends. CDR3 length: 14 residues. Here the CDR3 DNA reads TGTGCCAGCAGCCAAGTTGGCGCGGCCGGGGAGCTGTTTTTT. It codes for CASSQVGAAGELFF.

The chain has TRBV13 and TRBJ1-5; the D is unclear. CDR3 length: 12 residues. V was shortened by 3 bases and J by 5 bases, with 5 bases between the two germline ends. CDR1 is PRHDT and CDR2 is FYEKMQ in the germline V gene (reference sequence). In nucleotides, the CDR3 is TGTGCCAGCAGCTTCGGGGATCAGCCCCAGCATTTT. Translated: CASSFGDQPQHF.

In this sample, this clone turned up a few times. The CDR3: CASGGGGTNEKLFF. The CDR3 DNA is TGTGCCAGCGGGGGGGGAGGCACTAATGAAAAACTGTTTTTT. The chain links TRBV28 to TRBJ1-4, with a possible D match to TRBD1 (5 bases). This CDR3 region has 14 residues. Trimming shortened V by 8 bases and J by 2 bases, and 12 bases separated the two germline ends. Per germline, CDR1 MDHEN and CDR2 SYDVKM.

In its sample, this clone was seen a few times. This rearrangement joins TRBV30 to TRBJ2-1; no definite D call. This CDR3 has 12 amino acids. The germline CDR1 and CDR2 sequences are GTSNPN and SVGIG (reference sequence). The V end was cut by 0 bases, the J end by 10 bases, with 10 bases between. As DNA, the CDR3 is TGTGCCTGGAGTGTCCTGAGGAAAGAGCAGTTCTTC. Protein product: CAWSVLRKEQFF.

This sequence joins TRBV5-5 and TRBJ1-2; D is possibly TRBD1 (5 bases). Germline assignment: CDR1 SGHKS and CDR2 YYEKEE (reference sequence). V dropped 4 bases and J dropped 4 bases, with 11 bases sitting between them. This CDR3 comprises 13 residues. This chain's CDR3 is CASSPAGGYGYTF. In nucleotides, the CDR3 is TGTGCCAGCAGCCCTGCGGGGGGCTATGGCTACACCTTC.

The gene calls are TRBV5-1 and TRBJ1-2; 8 positions agree with TRBD1. CDR1 and CDR2 (germline): SGHRS, YFSETQ. The CDR3 covers 14 residues. V was pared by 4 bases and J by 3 bases, with 5 bases of the junction left unmatched. The CDR3 here is CASSEDRAHYGYTF. The CDR3 coding sequence is TGCGCCAGCAGCGAGGACAGGGCACACTATGGCTACACCTTC.

This clone was found once. For the CDR3, the DNA is TGTGCCAGCCCGCCCGCAGGCTTCGCTGGCTACACCTTC. Its protein is CASPPAGFAGYTF. The chain is built from TRBV7-2 and TRBJ1-2; D ambiguous. This CDR3 has 13 residues. Trimming shortened V by 8 bases and J by 7 bases, and 17 bases separated the two germline ends. The germline gives CDR1 SGHTA, CDR2 FQGNSA.

The chain employs TRBV9 and TRBJ1-2; D is possibly TRBD1 (5 bases). The V end lost 0 bases, the J end lost 2 bases, and 8 bases lay between the germline ends. The length of the CDR3 is 14 residues. Germline lookup yields CDR1 SGDLS and CDR2 YYNGEE. DNA of the CDR3: TGTGCCAGCAGCGTAGGTCCAGGGAACTATGGCTACACCTTC. It encodes CASSVGPGNYGYTF.

The rearrangement joins TRBV7-9 to TRBJ1-2, with 9 nucleotides matching TRBD1. This CDR3 region has 16 residues. Germline values: CDR1 SEHNR, CDR2 FQNEAQ (reference sequence). V dropped 5 bases and J dropped 5; count of bases not matched to a gene: 12. CDR3 in DNA: TGTGCCAGCAGCGGATCCGGGACAGGGAATTTTTATGGCTACACCTTC. It yields the protein CASSGSGTGNFYGYTF. Supplemented by reference TRBV7-9 and TRBJ1-2, the full variable domain reads DTGVSQNPRHKITKRGQNVTFRCDPISEHNRLYWYRQTLGQGPEFLTYFQNEAQLEKSRLLSDRFSAERPKGSFSTLEIQRTEQGDSAMYLCASSGSGTGNFYGYTFGSGTRLTVV.

The table lists this clone with a count of one. This chain links TRBV6-1 with TRBJ1-5; 9 bases line up with TRBD1. This CDR3 is 15 amino acids long. Germline trimming cut 8 bases from V and 7 bases from J; bases unmatched to any gene: 12. In germline, CDR1 is MNHNS, CDR2 SASEGT. In DNA, the CDR3 is TGTGCCAGCGGAGGGGACAGGGAAGGAGGGCAGCCCCAGCATTTT. The encoded protein is CASGGDREGGQPQHF.

V gene TRBV7-9 combines with J gene TRBJ1-1; D remains ambiguous. V was clipped by 5 bases and J by 3 bases, with 10 bases between them. The CDR3 loop spans 13 amino acids. Germline V gives CDR1 SEHNR, CDR2 FQNEAQ (reference sequence). The CDR3 here is CASSQMQDTEAFF. CDR3 DNA: TGTGCCAGCAGCCAAATGCAGGACACTGAAGCTTTCTTT.

This clone was counted a single time. The chain couples TRBV19 to TRBJ2-3; D is perhaps TRBD1 (6 bases). Trimming shortened V by 1 base and J by 0 bases, and 11 bases separated the two germline ends. CDR1 and CDR2 from the germline V gene are LNHDA and SQIVND (reference sequence). This CDR3 has 16 residues. CDR3 in DNA: TGTGCCAGTAGTATAGTAGGGGGAATGAGCACAGATACGCAGTATTTT. It translates to CASSIVGGMSTDTQYF. The full variable domain, with the rest looked up from reference TRBV19 and TRBJ2-3, is DGGITQSPKYLFRKEGQNVTLSCEQNLNHDAMYWYRQDPGQGLRLIYYSQIVNDFQKGDIAEGYSVSREKKESFPLTVTSAQKNPTAFYLCASSIVGGMSTDTQYFGPGTRLTVL.

On this clone itself: The germline gene is not matched at one end of the junction; a read error may be the cause. This chain links TRBV19 with TRBJ2-6; TRBD1 agrees at 11 bases. The germline V gene has CDR1 LNHDA and CDR2 SQIVND (reference sequence). This CDR3 contains 17 residues. The CDR3, as DNA: TGTGCCAGTAGTCCCGGACAGGGGGCGTCGGGGGCCAACGGCCTGACTTTC. Its protein product is CASSPGQGASGANGLTF.

V usage is TRBV29-1 and J usage is TRBJ2-7, with 11 bases lining up with TRBD2. V lost 4 bases, J lost 6 bases, and 8 bases stayed unmatched. This CDR3 has 14 residues. Germline V gene sequence: CDR1 SQVTM, CDR2 ANQGSEA. DNA of the CDR3: TGCAGCGTTGGTAATAGCGGGGGGGCCTTCGAGCAGTACTTC. Its translation is CSVGNSGGAFEQYF.

The chain couples TRBV18 to TRBJ1-5; D is unresolved. Germline V lookup: CDR1 KGHSH, CDR2 LQKENI. Trimming pared 0 bases from V and 11 bases from J, leaving 11 bases between. This CDR3 has 13 residues. The CDR3 here is CASSPPAGYAQHF. CDR3 nucleotides: TGTGCCAGCTCACCACCAGCGGGCTATGCCCAGCATTTT.

V usage is TRBV2 and J usage is TRBJ1-4; 7 bases line up with TRBD1. The germline CDR1 and CDR2 sequences are SNHLY and FYNNEI. Trimming at V came to 3 bases and at J to 4 bases, leaving 2 bases not matched to a gene. This CDR3 has 14 amino acids. CDR3 loop: CASSDWDSNEKLFF. CDR3 DNA: TGTGCCAGCAGTGACTGGGACAGTAATGAAAAACTGTTTTTT.